This T cell receptor beta chain was identified in a study of radiation and T cells in renal cell carcinoma. Regarding the study as a whole: Pretreatment tumor biopsies were lacking, so baseline clonotypes are unknown.

Sequencing used immunoSEQ multiplex PCR; TCRdb keeps in-frame clones, though not all of them. The table shows about 150,000 clones, with 87% occurring only once. The time point is: blood 2 weeks post-SBRT. Indicated treatment: 15 Gy SBRT to primary tumor, nephrectomy 4 weeks later. Points on this clone: Its matching antigen is unknown.

The germline V gene encodes CDR1 SGHKS and CDR2 YYEKEE (reference sequence). With 0 bases removed from V and 3 bases from J, the gap between germline ends came to 12 bases. The CDR3 extends over 15 amino acids. Material: blood, obtained from a patient whose treatment included radiotherapy and nephrectomy. The chain recombines TRBV5-5 with TRBJ2-5; D could derive from TRBD1 or TRBD2 (7 bases each). The sequence was obtained from a woman aged 45-59 years with renal cell carcinoma. CDR3 sequence reads: CASSLVQGGKETQYF. In DNA, the CDR3 is TGTGCCAGCAGCTTGGTCCAGGGGGGGAAAGAGACCCAGTACTTC.